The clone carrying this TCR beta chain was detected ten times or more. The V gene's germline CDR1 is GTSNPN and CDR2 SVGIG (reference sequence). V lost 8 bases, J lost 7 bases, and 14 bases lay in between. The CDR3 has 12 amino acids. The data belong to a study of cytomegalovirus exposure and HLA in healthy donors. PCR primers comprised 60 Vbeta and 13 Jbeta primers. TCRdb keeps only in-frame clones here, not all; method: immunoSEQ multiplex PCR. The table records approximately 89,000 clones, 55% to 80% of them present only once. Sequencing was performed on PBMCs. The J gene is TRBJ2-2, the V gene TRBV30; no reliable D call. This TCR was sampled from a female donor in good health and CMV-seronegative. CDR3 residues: CAAIRRGGELFF. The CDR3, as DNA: TGTGCCGCCATTAGACGAGGCGGGGAGCTGTTTTTT.